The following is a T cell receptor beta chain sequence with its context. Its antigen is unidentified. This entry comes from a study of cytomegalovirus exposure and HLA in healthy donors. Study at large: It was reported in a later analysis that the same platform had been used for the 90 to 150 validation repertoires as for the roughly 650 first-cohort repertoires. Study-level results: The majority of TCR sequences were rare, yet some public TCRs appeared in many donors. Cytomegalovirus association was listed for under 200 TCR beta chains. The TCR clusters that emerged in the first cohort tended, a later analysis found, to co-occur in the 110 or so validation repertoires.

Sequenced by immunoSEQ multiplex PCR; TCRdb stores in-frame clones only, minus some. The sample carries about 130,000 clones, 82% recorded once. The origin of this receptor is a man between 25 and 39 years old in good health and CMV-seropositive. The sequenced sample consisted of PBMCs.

DNA for the CDR3: TGTGCCAGCAGCCCCCGACAGGGTTTATATGGCTACACCTTC. It specifies CASSPRQGLYGYTF. The chain combines TRBV7-8 with TRBJ1-2, with 7 bases matching TRBD1. V lost 5 bases and J lost 5; bases outside the gene matches: 8. Germline-derived CDR1 and CDR2 are SGHVS and FQNEAQ. This CDR3 contains 14 residues.